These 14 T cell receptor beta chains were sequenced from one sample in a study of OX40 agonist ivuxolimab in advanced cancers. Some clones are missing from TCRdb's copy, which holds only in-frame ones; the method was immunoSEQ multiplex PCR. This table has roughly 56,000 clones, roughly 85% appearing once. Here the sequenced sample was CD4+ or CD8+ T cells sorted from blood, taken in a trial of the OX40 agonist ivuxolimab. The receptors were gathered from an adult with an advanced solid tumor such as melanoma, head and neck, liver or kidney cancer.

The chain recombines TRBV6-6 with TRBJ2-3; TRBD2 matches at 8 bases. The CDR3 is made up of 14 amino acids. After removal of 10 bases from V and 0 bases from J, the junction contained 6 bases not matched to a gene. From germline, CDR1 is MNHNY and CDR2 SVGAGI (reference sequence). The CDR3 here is CATKVAGSTDTQYF. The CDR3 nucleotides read TGTGCCACCAAGGTAGCGGGAAGCACAGATACGCAGTATTTT.

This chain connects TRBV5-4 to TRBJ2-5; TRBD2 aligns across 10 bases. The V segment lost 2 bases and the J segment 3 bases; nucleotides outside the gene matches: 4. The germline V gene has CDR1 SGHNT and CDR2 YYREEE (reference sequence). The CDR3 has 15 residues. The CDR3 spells CASSLSGTSEETQYF. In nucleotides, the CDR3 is TGTGCCAGCAGCTTATCCGGGACTAGCGAAGAGACCCAGTACTTC.

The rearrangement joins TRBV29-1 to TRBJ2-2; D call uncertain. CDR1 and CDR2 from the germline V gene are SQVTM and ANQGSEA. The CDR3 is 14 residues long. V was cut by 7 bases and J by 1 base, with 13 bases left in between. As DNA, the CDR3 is TGCAGCGCCCACGGTGGGAAGAACACCGGGGAGCTGTTTTTT. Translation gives CSAHGGKNTGELFF.

The CDR3 protein is CASSPEDAGGEKLFF. CDR3 DNA sequence: TGTGCCAGCAGCCCGGAGGACGCTGGGGGGGAAAAACTGTTTTTT. This sequence joins TRBV5-4 and TRBJ1-4, with TRBD1 as a possible D gene (5 bases). The CDR3 has 15 residues. Germline V gene sequence: CDR1 SGHNT, CDR2 YYREEE (reference sequence). Trimming took 4 bases from V and 8 from J, leaving 18 bases between them.

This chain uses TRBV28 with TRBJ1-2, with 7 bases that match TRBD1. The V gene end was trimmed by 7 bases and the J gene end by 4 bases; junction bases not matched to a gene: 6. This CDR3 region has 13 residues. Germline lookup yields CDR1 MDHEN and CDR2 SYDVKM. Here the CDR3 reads CASTNRGLYGYTF. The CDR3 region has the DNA TGTGCCAGCACAAACAGGGGTCTCTATGGCTACACCTTC.

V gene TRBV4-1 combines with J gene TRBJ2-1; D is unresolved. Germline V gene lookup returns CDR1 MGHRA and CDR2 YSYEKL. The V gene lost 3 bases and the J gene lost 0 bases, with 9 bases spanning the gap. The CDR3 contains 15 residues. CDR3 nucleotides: TGCGCCAGCAGCCAGAGCTGGAGCTCCTACAATGAGCAGTTCTTC. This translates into CASSQSWSSYNEQFF.

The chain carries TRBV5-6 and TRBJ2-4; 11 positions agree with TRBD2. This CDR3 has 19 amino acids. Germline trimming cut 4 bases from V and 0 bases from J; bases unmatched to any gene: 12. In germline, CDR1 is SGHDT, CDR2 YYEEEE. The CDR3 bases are TGTGCCAGCAGCGGATTACGGACTAGCGGGTTTCTAGCCAAAAACATTCAGTACTTC. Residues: CASSGLRTSGFLAKNIQYF.

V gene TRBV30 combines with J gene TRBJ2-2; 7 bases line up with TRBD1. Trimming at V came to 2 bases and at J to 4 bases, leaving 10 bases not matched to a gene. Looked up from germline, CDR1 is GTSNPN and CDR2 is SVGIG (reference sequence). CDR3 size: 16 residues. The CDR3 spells CAWSSRRQGFTGELFF. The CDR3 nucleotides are TGTGCCTGGAGTTCCCGCAGACAGGGATTCACCGGGGAGCTGTTTTTT.

CDR3: CASSPSPNQPQHF. CDR3 DNA: TGTGCCAGCAGTCCGTCCCCTAATCAGCCCCAGCATTTT. The chain links TRBV27 to TRBJ1-5; the D is unclear. Germline V gene data show CDR1 as MNHEY and CDR2 as SMNVEV (reference sequence). The CDR3 is 13 amino acids. Trimming took off 5 bases at V and 4 bases at J, with 9 bases between the two ends.

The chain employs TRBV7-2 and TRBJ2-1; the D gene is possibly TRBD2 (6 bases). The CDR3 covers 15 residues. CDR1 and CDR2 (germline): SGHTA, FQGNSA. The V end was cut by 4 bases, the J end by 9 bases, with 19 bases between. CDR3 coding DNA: TGTGCCAGCAGCTCCCGGGGCGGGGCCAATGGTGAGCAGTTCTTC. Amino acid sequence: CASSSRGGANGEQFF.

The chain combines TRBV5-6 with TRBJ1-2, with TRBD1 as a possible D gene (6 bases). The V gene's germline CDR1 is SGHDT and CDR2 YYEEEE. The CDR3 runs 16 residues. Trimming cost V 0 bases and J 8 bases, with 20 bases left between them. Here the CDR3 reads CASSLGQEGPLWGYTF. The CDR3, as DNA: TGTGCCAGCAGCTTGGGACAGGAGGGCCCCCTCTGGGGCTACACCTTC.

This CDR3 is CASSHVPGRVNSYEQYF. The CDR3 DNA is TGTGCCAGCAGCCACGTTCCCGGGCGGGTCAACTCCTACGAGCAGTACTTC. This chain joins TRBV7-9 and TRBJ2-7, with D possibly matching TRBD2 (5 bases). This CDR3 contains 17 residues. V was shortened by 5 bases and J by 0 bases, with 20 bases between the two germline ends. The germline V gene encodes CDR1 SEHNR and CDR2 FQNEAQ (reference sequence). The complete variable domain, with remaining parts taken from reference TRBV7-9 and TRBJ2-7, reads DTGVSQNPRHKITKRGQNVTFRCDPISEHNRLYWYRQTLGQGPEFLTYFQNEAQLEKSRLLSDRFSAERPKGSFSTLEIQRTEQGDSAMYLCASSHVPGRVNSYEQYFGPGTRLTVT.

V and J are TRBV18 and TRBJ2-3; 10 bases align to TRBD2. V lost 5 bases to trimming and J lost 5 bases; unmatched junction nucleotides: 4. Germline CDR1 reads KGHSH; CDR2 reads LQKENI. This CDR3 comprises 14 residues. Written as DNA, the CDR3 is TGTGCCAGCTCATTAGCGGGAGGCAAAGATACGCAGTATTTT. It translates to CASSLAGGKDTQYF. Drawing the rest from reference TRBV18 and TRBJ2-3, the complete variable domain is NAGVMQNPRHLVRRRGQEARLRCSPMKGHSHVYWYRQLPEEGLKFMVYLQKENIIDESGMPKERFSAEFPKEGPSILRIQQVVRGDSAAYFCASSLAGGKDTQYFGPGTRLTVL.

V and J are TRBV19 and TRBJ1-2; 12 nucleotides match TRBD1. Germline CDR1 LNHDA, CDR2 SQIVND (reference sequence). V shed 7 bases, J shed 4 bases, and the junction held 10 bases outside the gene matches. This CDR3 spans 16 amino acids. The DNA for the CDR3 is TGTGCCAGTACCATGGGGACAGGGGGCGCCGGCTATGGCTACACCTTC. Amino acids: CASTMGTGGAGYGYTF.